This T cell receptor beta chain was found in a study of blood T cell repertoires in COVID-19. Study in general: COVID-19 samples from acute and convalescent phases originated in the United States, Italy and Spain. T cells, B-cell-depleted T cells, or PBMCs supplied cDNA or gDNA.

Followed over time, Seattle patients had been enrolled while infection was active. V lost 6 bases to trimming and J lost 0 bases, with 15 bases between them. Germline loops: CDR1 MNHEY, CDR2 SVGAGI. The CDR3 runs to 15 residues. Per the original data handling: Cell counts per sample came from amplifying reference gene primers. Sequencing used immunoSEQ multiplex PCR; TCRdb keeps in-frame clones, though not all of them. The V and J calls and clone size come from that table; D and trimming were worked out from the DNA. Seen here are just over 350,000 clones, about 86% observed once, and the top ten hold roughly 7.1%.

The chain uses TRBV6-5 and TRBJ2-7; the D gene is possibly TRBD1 (6 bases). Source material: peripheral blood. The receptor was isolated from a woman in her fifties or sixties with COVID-19, enrolled during active disease. The CDR3 nucleotides are TGTGCCAGCAGCTCCCGAGGGACAAGCTCCTACGAGCAGTACTTC. Its protein product is CASSSRGTSSYEQYF.